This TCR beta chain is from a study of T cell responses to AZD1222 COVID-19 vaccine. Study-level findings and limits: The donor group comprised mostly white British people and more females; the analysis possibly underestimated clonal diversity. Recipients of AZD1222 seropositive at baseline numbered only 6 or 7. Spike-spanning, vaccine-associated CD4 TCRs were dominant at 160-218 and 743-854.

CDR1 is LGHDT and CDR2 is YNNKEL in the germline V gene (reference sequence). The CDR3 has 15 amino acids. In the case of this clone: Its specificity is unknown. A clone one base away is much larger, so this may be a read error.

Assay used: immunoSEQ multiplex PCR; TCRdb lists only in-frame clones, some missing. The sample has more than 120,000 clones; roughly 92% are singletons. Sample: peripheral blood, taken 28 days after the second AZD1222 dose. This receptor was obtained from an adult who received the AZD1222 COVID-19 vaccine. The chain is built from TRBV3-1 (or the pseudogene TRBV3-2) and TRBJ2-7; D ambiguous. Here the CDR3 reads CASSQSLDASSEQYF. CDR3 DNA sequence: TGTGCCAGCAGCCAGAGCTTAGATGCCTCCTCCGAGCAGTACTTC.